This TCR beta chain was sequenced in a study of blood T cell repertoires in COVID-19 (dated by TCRdb to the early 2020s). Background for the entire study: Collaborator samples came from the United States, Italy and Spain and covered acute and convalescent phases of COVID-19. The material from the prospective study consisted of cDNA or gDNA derived from T cells, B-cell-depleted T cells, or PBMCs. Subjects who had been exposed to COVID-19, were actively infected with it, or had recovered from it provided the deeply sampled blood TCRbeta repertoires that made up the dataset. The repertoires were released in a freely available public database meant as a resource for research on the immune response to SARS-CoV-2. The samples were drawn from two sources: the first 160 participants of the ongoing ImmuneRACE study, and 1,200 or so subjects contributed by 6 global collaborators. Nearly every sample came with metadata listing a de-identified subject ID, COVID-19 status, age in years and sex. Where available, HLA class I and class II types were obtained from metadata supplied by the sample provider rather than from assay-based typing.

Results and caveats for the whole study, not just this receptor: How much clinical and demographic metadata was included differed by source and by participant, and the metadata was provided uncurated.

In the prospective study, participants were roughly 18 to 89 years old, resided in about 25 geographic areas of the United States, and were enrolled through a virtual design. In the prospective study, cohorts were assigned on the basis of participant-reported clinical history obtained from a screening survey and a study questionnaire. In the prospective study, mobile phlebotomists collected whole blood, serum and a nasopharyngeal or oropharyngeal swab from each participant. Over a 2-month period, participants in the prospective study had the option of providing additional blood draws and questionnaires. Blood samples from the prospective study were shipped frozen or at room temperature prior to DNA extraction. The immunoSEQ Assay, a bias-controlled multiplex PCR, was used to amplify TCRbeta CDR3 regions from genomic DNA. As for how the authors treated the data: The number of nucleated cells in each sample was estimated by amplification of reference gene primers within the assay. Sequence reads were collapsed and filtered to measure the absolute abundance of every unique TCRbeta CDR3 rearrangement. For each sample, productive Simpson clonality was calculated as the square root of Simpson's diversity index across productive rearrangements. TCRdb obtained this table from immuneACCESS and retained in-frame rearrangements with V and J assigned. These tables miss some clones; where compared with another copy, unresolved V genes account for less than half of the shortfall, and the remainder is unexplained. V, J and clone size were drawn from that table, and D and trimming were deduced from the DNA. This sample lists 180,000 or so clones; nearly 90% were detected once. About 2.1% of the sample goes to the ten largest clones.

A note on this clone: Its antigen is not yet known. No much larger clone is present one base from it, and per-base qualities are unavailable.

V is shortened by 0 bases, J by 2 bases, and the region joining them spans 15 bases. The germline V gene (reference sequence) gives CDR1 as LGHDT and CDR2 as YNNKEL. The CDR3 starts with the cysteine, ends with the phenylalanine, and has 17 residues. Just CDR3 DNA is preserved here, 51 bases in frame from base 1. Recombination linked TRBV3-1 (or the pseudogene TRBV3-2) to TRBJ2-3, with the D gene too uncertain to name. This clonotype was sampled from a woman in her thirties or forties with acute COVID-19. Sequenced material: PBMCs or T cells enriched from blood (not recorded which). At the DNA level, the sequence is TGTGCCAGCAGCCAAGATTTTACAACCGCCCACACAGATACGCAGTATTTT. Its protein is CASSQDFTTAHTDTQYF.